This TCR beta chain stems from a study of shared clonotypes between healthy human individuals. The CDR3 runs to 18 residues. CDR1 is MNHNS and CDR2 is SASEGT in the germline V gene. With V trimmed by 4 bases and J by 4 bases, 13 bases remained unmatched. Findings and limits, study-wide: Naive CD4 clonotype sharing across several donors was around 5%.

As to this clone: What it binds is unknown.

Libraries were prepared by immunoSEQ multiplex PCR; TCRdb keeps only in-frame clonotypes and omits some of them. The sample contains millions of clones, approximately 93% of which appear only once. The sequenced sample consisted of naive CD4+ T cells from PBMCs. This sample's subset: CD45RA+ positively selected. The V gene is TRBV6-1, the J gene TRBJ2-5, with 12 bases that match TRBD2. The receptor was derived from a man between 18 and 35 years old in good health. Some clones in this sample may be carry-over from other donors' samples. The chain's CDR3 is CASSARLAGDFRRETQYF. CDR3 nucleotide sequence: TGTGCCAGCAGTGCTAGACTAGCGGGAGACTTTAGGAGAGAGACCCAGTACTTC.